This T cell receptor (beta chain) was recorded in a study of T cell responses to AZD1222 COVID-19 vaccine. Whole-study results and caveats: Clonal diversity may have been underestimated, and the donors were mostly white British, with more females than males. Repertoires in all cases were sampled only once the peak T cell response had passed.

Second-dose intervals of approximately 4 or approximately 12 weeks were pooled. Libraries were prepared by immunoSEQ multiplex PCR; TCRdb keeps only in-frame clonotypes and omits some of them. This sample carries approximately 140,000 clones, around nine tenths of them seen once, and the ten largest clones take roughly 1%. This clone was counted a single time. Its antigen is unidentified. Germline-derived CDR1 and CDR2 are SGHNT and YENEEA. V lost 2 bases and J 1 base, leaving 8 bases between the germline ends. The CDR3 totals 14 residues. The starting material was peripheral blood, obtained 28 days after the second AZD1222 dose. The clonotype comes from an adult who received the AZD1222 COVID-19 vaccine. The V gene is TRBV11-3, the J gene TRBJ1-1, with D possibly being TRBD1 (5 bases). CDR3: CASSLSGANTEAFF. CDR3 in DNA: TGTGCCAGCAGCTTATCCGGGGCGAACACTGAAGCTTTCTTT.